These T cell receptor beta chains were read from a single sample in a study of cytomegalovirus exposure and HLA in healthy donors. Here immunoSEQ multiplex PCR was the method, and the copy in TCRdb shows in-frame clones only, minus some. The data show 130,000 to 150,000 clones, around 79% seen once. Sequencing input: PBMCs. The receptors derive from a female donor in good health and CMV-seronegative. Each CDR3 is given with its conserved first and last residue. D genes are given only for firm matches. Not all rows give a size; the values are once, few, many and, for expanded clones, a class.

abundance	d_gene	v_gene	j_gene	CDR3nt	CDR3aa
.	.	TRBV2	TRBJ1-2	TGTGCCAGCAGTGAGGTCGTTGCTAGAGGCTACACCTTC	CASSEVVARGYTF
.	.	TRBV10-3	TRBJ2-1	TGTGCCATCAGGGCCGACTCCTCCAGCGAGCAGTTCTTC	CAIRADSSSEQFF
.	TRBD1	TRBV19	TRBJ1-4	TGTGCCAGTAGTATTCGGCCCCGGACAGGGGGCGGTGAAAAACTGTTTTTT	CASSIRPRTGGGEKLFF
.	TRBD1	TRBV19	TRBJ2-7	TGTGCCAGTAACCGCGGACAGGGTTTTTACGAGCAGTACTTC	CASNRGQGFYEQYF
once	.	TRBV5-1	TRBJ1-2	TGCGCCAGCAGCGGCAGGAGGAACTATGGCTACACCTTC	CASSGRRNYGYTF
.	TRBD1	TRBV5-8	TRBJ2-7	TGTGCCAGCAGCTTGACGGGACAGGCTTCCTACGAGCAGTACTTC	CASSLTGQASYEQYF
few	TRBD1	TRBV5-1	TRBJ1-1	TGCGCCAGCAGCTTGGGCGGGACAGGGGGTGTTGATACTGAAGCTTTCTTT	CASSLGGTGGVDTEAFF
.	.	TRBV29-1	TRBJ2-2	TGCAGCGTTCTCCAGGCCGGGGGCGGGGAGCTGTTTTTT	CSVLQAGGGELFF
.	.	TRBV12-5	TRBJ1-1	TGTGCTAGTGGTTTCCGAGGGACTGAAGCTTTCTTT	CASGFRGTEAFF
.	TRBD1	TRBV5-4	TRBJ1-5	TGTGCCAGCAGCACGGGACAGAATCAGCCCCAGCATTTT	CASSTGQNQPQHF
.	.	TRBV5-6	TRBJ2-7	TGTGCCAGCAGTGGACTTACCTACGAGCAGTACTTC	CASSGLTYEQYF
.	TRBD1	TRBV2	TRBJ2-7	TGTGCCAGCAGTGAAGGGGTGACAGGGGCCTACGAGCAGTACTTC	CASSEGVTGAYEQYF
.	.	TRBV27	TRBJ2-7	TGTGCCAGCAGTTTGGGCCCAGGTATCTACGAGCAGTACTTC	CASSLGPGIYEQYF
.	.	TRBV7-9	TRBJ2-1	TGTGCCAGCAGCTTAGTGCCTGAGTACAATGAGCAGTTCTTC	CASSLVPEYNEQFF
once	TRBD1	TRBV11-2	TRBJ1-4	TGTGCCAGCAGCTCAGGGACAGATTATAATGAAAAACTGTTTTTT	CASSSGTDYNEKLFF
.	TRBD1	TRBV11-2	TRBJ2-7	TGTGCCAGCACCCAAGACAGGGGCCTCTACGAGCAGTACTTC	CASTQDRGLYEQYF
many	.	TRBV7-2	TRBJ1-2	TGTGCCAGCAGCTTAGGACAGGTCTATGGCTACACCTTC	CASSLGQVYGYTF
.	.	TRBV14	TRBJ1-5	TGTGCCAGCAGCCAAGATCTCGATCAGCCCCAGCATTTT	CASSQDLDQPQHF
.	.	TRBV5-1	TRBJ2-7	TGCGCCAGCAGCTTGACGCGGTTTGGTAGCTCCTACGAGCAGTACTTC	CASSLTRFGSSYEQYF
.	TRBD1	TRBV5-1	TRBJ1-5	TGCGCCAGCGCACAGGGGGCAGGCAATCAGCCCCAGCATTTT	CASAQGAGNQPQHF
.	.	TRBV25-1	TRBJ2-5	TGTGCCAGCAGTGAAGCCGAATCGACAGGCCTCCAAGAGACCCAGTACTTC	CASSEAESTGLQETQYF
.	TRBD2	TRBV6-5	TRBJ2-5	TGTGCCAGCAGGCAACTAGCGGGGGCCCAAGAGACCCAGTACTTC	CASRQLAGAQETQYF
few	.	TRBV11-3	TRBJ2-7	TGTGCCAGCAGCGCTTACGCAGGGGCAGCGTACGAGCAGTACTTC	CASSAYAGAAYEQYF
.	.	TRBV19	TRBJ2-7	TGTGCCAGTAGTATTGTGGGAGGGGGGACCTACGAGCAGTACTTC	CASSIVGGGTYEQYF
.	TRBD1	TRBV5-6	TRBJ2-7	TGTGCCAGCAGGCCCGGGACAGGGTACTACGAGCAGTACTTC	CASRPGTGYYEQYF
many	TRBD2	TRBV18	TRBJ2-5	TGTGCCAGCTCACCATCCAGCGGGGGGGCTGTTGGTGAGACCCAGTACTTC	CASSPSSGGAVGETQYF
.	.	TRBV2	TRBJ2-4	TGTGCCAGCAGTGGTGGACTCCTAGCCAAAAACATTCAGTACTTC	CASSGGLLAKNIQYF